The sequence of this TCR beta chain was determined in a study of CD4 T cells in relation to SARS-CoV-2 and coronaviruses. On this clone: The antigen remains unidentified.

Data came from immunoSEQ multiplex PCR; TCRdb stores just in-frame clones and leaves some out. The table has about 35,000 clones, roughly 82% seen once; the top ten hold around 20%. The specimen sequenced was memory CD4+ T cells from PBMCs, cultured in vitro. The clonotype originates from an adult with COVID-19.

As DNA, the CDR3 is TGTGCCAGCAGTTTAGACGAGGCGGGTTTTCGGTTCTTC. The encoded protein is CASSLDEAGFRFF. The chain is built from TRBV12-3 or TRBV12-4 and TRBJ2-1; D perhaps matches TRBD2 (5 bases). This CDR3 has 13 residues. V dropped 1 base and J dropped 15 bases, with 16 bases sitting between them.